This TCR beta chain was observed in a study of CD8 T cells in Susac syndrome. After extraction with the RNeasy kit, roughly 0.45 to 1 ug of the RNA was reverse transcribed using random hexamers. TCRdb reprocessed the immunoSEQ multiplex PCR reads with MiXCR, giving one entry per CDR3 protein. The sample yields some 200,000 distinct CDR3 sequences, over 85% seen once. Germline CDR1 and CDR2: SGHTA and FQGTGA. This CDR3 contains 14 residues. V was cut by 5 bases and J by 5 bases, with 15 bases left in between. Sequenced material: CD4+ T cells from PBMCs. The TCR was taken from a human donor in good health. The chain has TRBV7-3 and TRBJ2-5; possibly TRBD1 for D (7 bases). The CDR3 reads CASSHSTGRETQYF. CDR3 nucleotide sequence: TGTGCCAGCAGCCACTCGACAGGGAGGGAGACCCAGTACTTC.